Presented here are 12 T cell receptor beta chains from one specimen sequenced in a study of blood T cell repertoires in COVID-19. Data came from immunoSEQ multiplex PCR; TCRdb stores just in-frame clones and leaves some out. The sample lists roughly 250,000 clones, about 87% seen once, with over 2% in the top ten. Sequencing was performed on peripheral blood. The source of these receptors is a woman aged 45-59 years with acute or convalescent COVID-19.

V usage is TRBV9 and J usage is TRBJ1-4, with 7 bases identical to TRBD1. Germline V gene sequence: CDR1 SGDLS, CDR2 YYNGEE. The CDR3 totals 14 residues. V was clipped by 2 bases and J by 7 bases; unmatched bases: 5. DNA of the CDR3: TGTGCCAGCAGCGTCCGACAGGGTGGTGAAAAACTGTTTTTT. This gives the protein CASSVRQGGEKLFF.

The chain recombines TRBV28 with TRBJ1-1, with 7 bases identical to TRBD1. This CDR3 is built from 16 residues. Losses at the gene ends were 3 bases for V and 0 bases for J; bases not matched to a gene: 7. Germline V CDR1 and CDR2: MDHEN, SYDVKM. CDR3: CASSFLQGNVNTEAFF. The CDR3 DNA sequence: TGTGCCAGCAGTTTCTTACAGGGGAACGTGAACACTGAAGCTTTCTTT.

The chain joins TRBV28 to TRBJ2-7; 8 nucleotides match TRBD1. This CDR3 is 13 amino acids long. With 8 bases clipped from V and 3 bases from J, the junction kept 6 bases outside the gene matches. The germline CDR1 and CDR2 sequences are MDHEN and SYDVKM. The CDR3 DNA follows: TGTGCCAGCCGCAGGGGGCGACTCTACGAGCAGTACTTC. It specifies CASRRGRLYEQYF.

This chain uses TRBV6-6 with TRBJ2-7, with 14 bases lining up with TRBD2. V was pared by 5 bases and J by 2 bases, with 5 bases of the junction left unmatched. Germline values: CDR1 MNHNY, CDR2 SVGAGI (reference sequence). This CDR3 comprises 16 residues. As DNA, the CDR3 is TGTGCCAGCAGTGGACTAGCGGGAGGTAATCCCTACGAGCAGTACTTC. It is translated as CASSGLAGGNPYEQYF.

A word on this clone: Distinct nucleotide sequences in the sample also encode this CDR3. CDR3 residues: CASGTSGTDTQYF. The CDR3 DNA reads TGTGCCAGCGGGACTAGCGGCACAGATACGCAGTATTTT. The chain is built from TRBV28 and TRBJ2-3; 10 bases line up with TRBD2. CDR1 and CDR2 from the germline V gene are MDHEN and SYDVKM. Trimming took 8 bases from V and 1 from J; bases not matched to a gene: 0. The CDR3 covers 13 residues.

The table lists this clone with a count of one. V is TRBV2 and J is TRBJ1-1, with TRBD1 matching over 12 bases. Germline CDR1 SNHLY, CDR2 FYNNEI. The CDR3 extends over 16 amino acids. The ends lost 8 bases at V and 5 bases at J; junction bases unmatched: 12. CDR3 sequence reads: CASLYGTGGYVTEAFF. CDR3 coding DNA: TGTGCCAGCCTTTACGGGACAGGGGGCTACGTGACTGAAGCTTTCTTT. Drawing the rest from reference TRBV2 and TRBJ1-1, the complete variable domain is EPEVTQTPSHQVTQMGQEVILRCVPISNHLYFYWYRQILGQKVEFLVSFYNNEISEKSEIFDDQFSVERPDGSNFTLKIRSTKLEDSAMYFCASLYGTGGYVTEAFFGQGTRLTVV.

V is TRBV6-1 and J is TRBJ1-6; perhaps TRBD1 as D (6 bases). Germline V gene sequence: CDR1 MNHNS, CDR2 SASEGT. The CDR3 contains 15 residues. The V end lost 0 bases, the J end lost 6 bases, and 9 bases lay between the germline ends. This CDR3 is CASSEAGAGNSPLHF. In DNA form, the CDR3 reads TGTGCCAGCAGTGAAGCGGGGGCCGGTAATTCACCCCTCCACTTT.

The chain has TRBV5-4 and TRBJ2-7, with 13 bases lining up with TRBD2. The CDR3 consists of 16 residues. Germline-derived CDR1 and CDR2 are SGHNT and YYREEE (reference sequence). With 2 bases clipped from V and 1 base from J, the junction kept 3 bases outside the gene matches. The CDR3 DNA is TGTGCCAGCAGCTTCGGACTAGCGGGAGCTTCCTACGAGCAGTACTTC. Residues: CASSFGLAGASYEQYF.

The chain joins TRBV2 to TRBJ1-1; possibly TRBD1 for D (6 bases). Germline CDR1 is SNHLY and CDR2 is FYNNEI. The CDR3 contains 13 residues. V was pared by 6 bases and J by 4 bases, with 12 bases between. The CDR3 bases are TGTGCCAGCAGCTCAGGGGTCGGCACTGAAGCTTTCTTT. Translated, it gives CASSSGVGTEAFF.

The chain carries TRBV7-6 and TRBJ2-3, with 7 bases that match TRBD2. J lost 3 bases, V lost 0 bases, and 3 bases had no gene match. The germline CDR1 and CDR2 sequences are SGHVS and FNYEAQ. The CDR3 covers 15 residues. The CDR3 here is CASSLAPLATDTQYF. CDR3 sequence (DNA): TGTGCCAGCAGCTTAGCCCCACTAGCGACAGATACGCAGTATTTT.

The chain is built from TRBV7-9 and TRBJ2-3; 13 nucleotides align to TRBD2. The CDR3 sequence is 16 residues long. The J segment lost 10 bases and the V segment lost 5 bases, leaving 12 bases of the junction unmatched. The germline gives CDR1 SEHNR, CDR2 FQNEAQ (reference sequence). This CDR3 is CASSPRLAGGSPAQYF. CDR3 nucleotide sequence: TGTGCCAGCAGCCCCCGACTAGCGGGAGGATCCCCGGCGCAGTATTTT.

This clone is a singleton in its sample. The CDR3 DNA reads TGTGCCAGCAGAACAGGTTCCGCTAACTATGGCTACACCTTC. This encodes CASRTGSANYGYTF. This chain uses TRBV6-5 with TRBJ1-2; D is possibly TRBD1 (5 bases). The germline CDR1 and CDR2 sequences are MNHEY and SVGAGI. There are 14 residues in the CDR3. Trimming took off 6 bases at V and 0 bases at J, with 11 bases between the two ends.